Given below is one T cell receptor beta chain in context. Its antigen is not identified. Treatment noted: approximately nine-day PBMC culture with coronavirus spike peptide pools or control peptides (ViraFEST assay). The assay that was used to sequence DNA from cultured CD4+ T cells was the Oncomine TCR Beta short-read assay. TCRdb reanalysed the PCR reads using MiXCR and keeps one entry per CDR3 protein. The sample lists 20,000 to 30,000 distinct CDR3 sequences; 55% to 70% were seen once. This CDR3 has 17 residues. V was pared by 1 base and J by 7 bases, with 15 bases of the junction left unmatched. CDR1 is MNHEY, CDR2 SMNVEV, per germline (reference sequence). These data originate in a study of vaccination and CD4 T cells after COVID-19.

V and J are TRBV27 and TRBJ1-2; 7 bases map to TRBD1. The TCR sequence derives from a human donor who had recovered from COVID-19. Input material: CD4+ T cells from blood, cultured in vitro. CDR3 residues: CASSLWGDDRAGGGYTF. DNA of the CDR3: TGTGCCAGCAGTTTATGGGGGGACGACAGGGCAGGTGGTGGCTACACCTTC.